This TCR beta chain was sequenced for a study of blood T cell repertoires in COVID-19 (dated by TCRdb to the early 2020s). Background for the entire study: The collaborator samples originated in the United States, Italy and Spain and spanned the acute and convalescent phases of COVID-19. The prospective study material was composed of cDNA or gDNA derived from T cells, B-cell-depleted T cells, or PBMCs. Deeply sampled blood TCRbeta repertoires from subjects exposed to, actively infected with, or recovered from COVID-19 were included in the dataset. The repertoires were released in a freely available public database intended as a resource for research on the immune response to SARS-CoV-2. The samples were drawn from the first 160 participants of the ongoing ImmuneRACE study and from roughly 1,300 subjects provided by 6 global collaborators. The sample metadata nearly always contained a de-identified subject ID, COVID-19 status, age in years and sex. Where HLA class I and class II types were available, the types were taken from metadata supplied by the sample provider, not from assay-based typing.

TCRbeta CDR3 regions were amplified from genomic DNA using the immunoSEQ Assay, a bias-controlled multiplex PCR. The paper's data handling went like this. Nucleated cell counts per sample were estimated from amplification of reference gene primers within the assay. To quantify the absolute abundance of each unique TCRbeta CDR3 rearrangement, sequence reads were collapsed and filtered. For each sample, productive Simpson clonality was calculated by taking the square root of Simpson's diversity index across productive rearrangements. TCRdb carries this immuneACCESS record with in-frame sequences only. Its versions omit some clonotypes, under half of them owing to an unresolved V gene in the studies checked, with the rest unexplained. That table furnishes V, J and clone size, whereas the DNA furnished D and trimming. This sample lists tens of thousands of clones; approximately 80% were detected once. 6.5% to 7.5% of the sample belongs to the ten largest clones.

On this clone: Its antigen specificity is not known. Base qualities are not at hand, and no much larger clone is one base apart.

Overall results and qualifications from the work: The quantity of clinical and demographic metadata differed by source and by participant and was supplied without curation.

The CDR3 runs 14 amino acids, cysteine and phenylalanine included. Left in the record is the CDR3 DNA by itself, 42 bases read in frame from the first base. The germline V gene (reference sequence) provides CDR1 SGHNT and CDR2 YYREEE. V loses 0 bases, J loses 3 bases, and the germline ends lie 9 bases apart. At one collaborating source in Seattle, patients were enrolled during active infection and were followed longitudinally through the course of disease. Whole blood was collected in K2EDTA tubes by collaborating institutions according to the institutions' own protocols. Collaborator samples were shipped for TCRbeta analysis as frozen whole blood, isolated PBMCs, or DNA extracted from either sample type.

This receptor was taken from a young man with COVID-19, enrolled during active disease. Sequencing was carried out using peripheral blood. Recombination linked TRBV5-4 to TRBJ1-1; the D gene identity is not certain. The CDR3 region has the sequence CASSLVREDTEAFF. In nucleotides, the sequence is TGTGCCAGCAGCTTGGTCCGAGAGGACACTGAAGCTTTCTTT.